The rows below give T cell receptor beta chains drawn from one sample of a study of T cell repertoires in cytomegalovirus infection. The antigens these receptors bind are not known. Via MiXCR, TCRdb re-called the reads, giving one row per CDR3 protein. The repertoire holds approximately 500,000 distinct CDR3 sequences, with about 33% as singletons. Source: cultured PBMCs, taken from culture after CMV antigen stimulation. The receptors shown here come from a human donor in good health (CMV status not recorded). Some clones in this sample may be carry-over from other donors' samples. CDR3s include the opening cysteine and the closing phenylalanine or tryptophan. D genes are given only for firm matches. Clone size is not always given. Where it is, it says once, few, many or a class for expanded clones.

j_call: TRBJ1-4
clone_size: NA
d_call: NA
v_call: TRBV14
cdr3_aa: CASSRQSFEKLFF
cdr3_nt: TGTGCCAGCAGCCGGCAGTCATTTGAAAAACTGTTTTTT

j_call: TRBJ2-1
clone_size: many
d_call: TRBD2
v_call: TRBV7-2
cdr3_aa: CASSLALAGVQEQFF
cdr3_nt: TGTGCCAGCAGCTTAGCGCTAGCGGGAGTACAAGAGCAGTTCTTC

j_call: TRBJ2-2
clone_size: NA
d_call: NA
v_call: TRBV20-1
cdr3_aa: CSARETGELFF
cdr3_nt: TGCAGTGCTAGAGAAACCGGGGAGCTGTTTTTT

j_call: TRBJ1-6
clone_size: few
d_call: NA
v_call: TRBV13
cdr3_aa: CASSRDRAQGESPLHF
cdr3_nt: TGTGCCAGCAGCCGGGACCGGGCACAAGGCGAATCACCCCTCCACTTT

j_call: TRBJ2-1
clone_size: NA
d_call: TRBD2
v_call: TRBV7-9
cdr3_aa: CASSSPGAGGLNEQFF
cdr3_nt: TGTGCCAGCAGCTCCCCCGGGGCGGGGGGGTTGAATGAGCAGTTCTTC

j_call: TRBJ2-3
clone_size: NA
d_call: TRBD2
v_call: TRBV10-3
cdr3_aa: CAISGAGTSGSDTQYF
cdr3_nt: TGTGCCATCAGTGGGGCCGGGACTAGCGGCTCAGATACGCAGTATTTT

j_call: TRBJ2-1
clone_size: NA
d_call: NA
v_call: TRBV7-4
cdr3_aa: CASSRLEYGNEQFF
cdr3_nt: TGTGCCAGCAGCCGATTAGAATACGGCAATGAGCAGTTCTTC

j_call: TRBJ2-5
clone_size: few
d_call: NA
v_call: TRBV6-2/TRBV6-3
cdr3_aa: CASSYHMGVGETQYF
cdr3_nt: TGTGCCAGCAGTTACCATATGGGAGTGGGAGAGACCCAGTACTTC

j_call: TRBJ2-1
clone_size: once
d_call: TRBD1
v_call: TRBV24-1
cdr3_aa: CAASESTGFNEQFF
cdr3_nt: TGTGCCGCCAGTGAGTCGACAGGGTTCAATGAGCAGTTCTTC

j_call: TRBJ2-7
clone_size: many
d_call: NA
v_call: TRBV7-2
cdr3_aa: CASSSPPKGTYEQYF
cdr3_nt: TGTGCCAGCAGCTCGCCCCCCAAGGGGACCTACGAGCAGTACTTC

j_call: TRBJ2-1
clone_size: NA
d_call: NA
v_call: TRBV11-3
cdr3_aa: CASSLETMNEQFF
cdr3_nt: TGTGCCAGCAGCTTGGAGACTATGAATGAGCAGTTCTTC

j_call: TRBJ2-2
clone_size: NA
d_call: NA
v_call: TRBV7-2
cdr3_aa: CASSFGGGGTGELFF
cdr3_nt: TGTGCCAGCAGCTTCGGGGGAGGGGGCACCGGGGAGCTGTTTTTT

j_call: TRBJ2-3
clone_size: NA
d_call: TRBD1
v_call: TRBV5-1
cdr3_aa: CASSVRQGETDTQYF
cdr3_nt: TGCGCCAGCAGTGTTCGACAGGGGGAAACAGATACGCAGTATTTT

j_call: TRBJ2-3
clone_size: NA
d_call: NA
v_call: TRBV10-3
cdr3_aa: CAISPEGGEFTDTQYF
cdr3_nt: TGTGCCATCAGTCCCGAGGGGGGGGAGTTCACAGATACGCAGTATTTT

j_call: TRBJ2-3
clone_size: many
d_call: NA
v_call: TRBV7-2
cdr3_aa: CASSSFRDTQYF
cdr3_nt: TGTGCCAGCAGCTCTTTTAGGGATACGCAGTATTTT

j_call: TRBJ2-5
clone_size: NA
d_call: NA
v_call: TRBV7-2
cdr3_aa: CASGFGGRETQYF
cdr3_nt: TGTGCCAGCGGCTTCGGGGGACGGGAGACCCAGTACTTC

j_call: TRBJ1-1
clone_size: NA
d_call: NA
v_call: TRBV20-1
cdr3_aa: CSAAASVNTEAFF
cdr3_nt: TGCAGTGCTGCCGCGTCAGTGAACACTGAAGCTTTCTTT

j_call: TRBJ2-2
clone_size: many
d_call: NA
v_call: TRBV7-6
cdr3_aa: CASSSWSKRTERSGELFF
cdr3_nt: TGTGCCAGCAGCTCCTGGTCGAAGAGGACAGAGAGGTCCGGGGAGCTGTTTTTT

j_call: TRBJ1-2
clone_size: once
d_call: NA
v_call: TRBV5-1
cdr3_aa: CASSLVGTDGYTF
cdr3_nt: TGCGCCAGCAGCTTGGTGGGGACGGATGGCTACACCTTC

j_call: TRBJ2-3
clone_size: few
d_call: TRBD2
v_call: TRBV12-3/TRBV12-4
cdr3_aa: CASSLFGGSTDTQYF
cdr3_nt: TGTGCCAGCAGTTTATTCGGGGGGAGCACAGATACGCAGTATTTT

j_call: TRBJ2-1
clone_size: NA
d_call: NA
v_call: TRBV7-9
cdr3_aa: CASSLAGFPYNEQFF
cdr3_nt: TGTGCCAGCAGCTTAGCGGGGTTCCCCTACAATGAGCAGTTCTTC

j_call: TRBJ2-1
clone_size: NA
d_call: TRBD2
v_call: TRBV28
cdr3_aa: CASSTLQAGSDEQFF
cdr3_nt: TGTGCCAGCAGTACCCTGCAAGCGGGATCGGATGAGCAGTTCTTC

j_call: TRBJ2-1
clone_size: NA
d_call: NA
v_call: TRBV7-2
cdr3_aa: CASSLALNGFNEQFF
cdr3_nt: TGTGCCAGCAGCTTAGCACTTAACGGATTCAATGAGCAGTTCTTC

j_call: TRBJ2-1
clone_size: few
d_call: NA
v_call: TRBV7-2
cdr3_aa: CASSFTGRSEQFF
cdr3_nt: TGTGCCAGCAGCTTCACAGGAAGGAGTGAGCAGTTCTTC

j_call: TRBJ1-1
clone_size: NA
d_call: TRBD1
v_call: TRBV15
cdr3_aa: CATSRDRGAEAFF
cdr3_nt: TGTGCCACCAGCAGGGACAGGGGCGCTGAAGCTTTCTTT

j_call: TRBJ2-6
clone_size: few
d_call: NA
v_call: TRBV12-3/TRBV12-4
cdr3_aa: CASTVAGSGANVLTF
cdr3_nt: TGTGCCAGCACGGTCGCGGGCTCTGGGGCCAACGTCCTGACTTTC

j_call: TRBJ2-3
clone_size: few
d_call: NA
v_call: TRBV12-5
cdr3_aa: CATDTTGSDTQYF
cdr3_nt: TGTGCTACCGACACCACAGGGTCAGATACGCAGTATTTT

j_call: TRBJ2-1
clone_size: NA
d_call: NA
v_call: TRBV20-1
cdr3_aa: CSARDRLHEQFF
cdr3_nt: TGCAGTGCTAGAGATCGGCTGCATGAGCAGTTCTTC

j_call: TRBJ2-1
clone_size: NA
d_call: TRBD2
v_call: TRBV11-2
cdr3_aa: CASSLAVLAGGSYNEQFF
cdr3_nt: TGTGCCAGCAGCTTAGCAGTCCTAGCGGGAGGGTCCTACAATGAGCAGTTCTTC

j_call: TRBJ1-1
clone_size: few
d_call: TRBD1
v_call: TRBV6-2/TRBV6-3
cdr3_aa: CASSYPQGEPEFAFF
cdr3_nt: TGTGCCAGCAGTTACCCCCAGGGGGAACCGGAGTTTGCTTTCTTT

j_call: TRBJ2-1
clone_size: few
d_call: NA
v_call: TRBV7-6
cdr3_aa: CASSLSSDGVREQFF
cdr3_nt: TGTGCCAGCAGCTTAAGTTCAGATGGTGTCAGGGAGCAGTTCTTC

j_call: TRBJ2-5
clone_size: few
d_call: TRBD2
v_call: TRBV20-1
cdr3_aa: CGGSGKREGQETQYF
cdr3_nt: TGCGGTGGGTCCGGGAAGCGGGAGGGCCAAGAGACCCAGTACTTC

j_call: TRBJ2-2
clone_size: NA
d_call: NA
v_call: TRBV7-9
cdr3_aa: CALADPRSAPNTGELFF
cdr3_nt: TGTGCCCTAGCAGACCCTAGGTCAGCTCCGAACACCGGGGAGCTGTTTTTT

j_call: TRBJ2-5
clone_size: NA
d_call: TRBD2
v_call: TRBV7-2
cdr3_aa: CASSLSLAVKETQYF
cdr3_nt: TGTGCCAGCAGCTTGAGTCTAGCGGTAAAAGAGACCCAGTACTTC

j_call: TRBJ2-1
clone_size: NA
d_call: NA
v_call: TRBV12-3/TRBV12-4
cdr3_aa: CASSLSRINEQFF
cdr3_nt: TGTGCCAGCAGTTTATCTAGAATAAATGAGCAGTTCTTC

j_call: TRBJ1-2
clone_size: NA
d_call: TRBD1
v_call: TRBV10-3
cdr3_aa: CAISEWATGGPYGYTF
cdr3_nt: TGTGCCATCAGTGAGTGGGCGACAGGGGGCCCCTATGGCTACACCTTC

j_call: TRBJ1-1
clone_size: NA
d_call: NA
v_call: TRBV6-5
cdr3_aa: CASRDRRMNTEAFF
cdr3_nt: TGTGCCAGTCGTGACAGGCGAATGAACACTGAAGCTTTCTTT

j_call: TRBJ2-7
clone_size: few
d_call: TRBD2
v_call: TRBV7-8
cdr3_aa: CASSLESSGRFREQYF
cdr3_nt: TGTGCCAGCAGCTTAGAGTCTAGCGGGAGGTTCCGCGAGCAGTACTTC

j_call: TRBJ1-1
clone_size: NA
d_call: NA
v_call: TRBV6-2/TRBV6-3
cdr3_aa: CASSYSPSGTEAFF
cdr3_nt: TGTGCCAGCAGTTATTCCCCCTCGGGGACTGAAGCTTTCTTT